The source of this T cell receptor beta chain is a study of blood T cell repertoires in COVID-19 (dated by TCRdb to about 2020). For the wider study: The collaborator samples originated in the United States, Italy and Spain and spanned the acute and convalescent phases of COVID-19. The prospective study material was composed of cDNA or gDNA derived from T cells, B-cell-depleted T cells, or PBMCs. Deeply sampled blood TCRbeta repertoires from subjects exposed to, actively infected with, or recovered from COVID-19 were included in the dataset. The repertoires were released in a freely available public database meant as a resource for research on the immune response to SARS-CoV-2. The samples were drawn from the first 160 participants of the ongoing ImmuneRACE study and from roughly 1,300 subjects provided by 6 global collaborators. The sample metadata nearly always contained a de-identified subject ID, COVID-19 status, age in years and sex. HLA class I and class II types, where available, came from metadata supplied by the sample provider rather than from assay-based typing.

TCRbeta CDR3 regions were amplified from genomic DNA using the immunoSEQ Assay, a bias-controlled multiplex PCR. Under the source paper's analysis protocol: The number of nucleated cells in each sample was estimated from the amplification of reference gene primers within the assay. Sequence reads were collapsed and filtered to measure the absolute abundance of every unique TCRbeta CDR3 rearrangement. For each sample, productive Simpson clonality was calculated by taking the square root of Simpson's diversity index across productive rearrangements. Imported from immuneACCESS, the table was reduced by TCRdb to in-frame sequences with V and J called. These copies leave out some clones; in studies compared against another copy, an unresolved V gene accounts for under half, and the cause of the remainder is not known. For V, J and clone size, that table is used; D and trimming come from the DNA. The sample table contains about 110,000 clones; only one count was recorded for 80% to 90% of them. 2% to 2.5% of the sample belongs to the ten largest clones.

A remark on this clone: Its antigen has not been determined. Base quality data are lacking; no much larger clone is found one base away.

Whole blood was collected in K2EDTA tubes by collaborating institutions according to the institutions' own protocols. For TCRbeta analysis, collaborator samples were shipped as frozen whole blood, as isolated PBMCs, or as DNA extracted from either sample type. Overall study outcomes, separate from this receptor: The quantity of clinical and demographic metadata differed by source and by participant and was supplied without curation.

The CDR3 starts with the cysteine, ends with the phenylalanine, and has 13 residues. Of all the DNA, just the CDR3 is kept, 39 bases in frame from base 1. Trimming costs V 3 bases and J 7 bases, and their ends lie 13 bases apart. The germline V gene (reference sequence) gives CDR1 as SGHKS and CDR2 as YYEKEE. The chain is made from TRBV5-5 and TRBJ1-1; TRBD1 might be the D gene, on 5 matching bases. The sequenced sample was peripheral blood. The source of this sequence is a human donor in a cohort sampled during active COVID-19. The CDR3 has the sequence CASSWAAQGEAFF. The DNA sequence is given as TGTGCCAGCAGCTGGGCCGCTCAGGGTGAAGCTTTCTTT.